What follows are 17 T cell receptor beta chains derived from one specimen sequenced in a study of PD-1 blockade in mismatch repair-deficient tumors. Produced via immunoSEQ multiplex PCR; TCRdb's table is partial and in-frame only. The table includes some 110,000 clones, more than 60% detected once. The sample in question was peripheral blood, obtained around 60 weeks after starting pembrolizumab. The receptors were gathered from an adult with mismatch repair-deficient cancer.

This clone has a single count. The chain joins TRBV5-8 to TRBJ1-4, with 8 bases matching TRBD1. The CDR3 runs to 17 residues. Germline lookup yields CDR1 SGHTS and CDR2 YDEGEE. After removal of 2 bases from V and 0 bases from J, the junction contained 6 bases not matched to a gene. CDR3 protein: CASSFWTGPSTNEKLFF. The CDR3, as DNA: TGTGCCAGCAGCTTCTGGACAGGGCCTTCAACTAATGAAAAACTGTTTTTT.

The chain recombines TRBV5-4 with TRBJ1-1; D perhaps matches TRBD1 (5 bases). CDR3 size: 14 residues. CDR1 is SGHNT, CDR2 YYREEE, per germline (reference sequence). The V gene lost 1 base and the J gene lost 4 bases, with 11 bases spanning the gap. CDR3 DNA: TGTGCCAGCAGCTTGTGGGGGTCGGGCACTGAAGCTTTCTTT. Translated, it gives CASSLWGSGTEAFF. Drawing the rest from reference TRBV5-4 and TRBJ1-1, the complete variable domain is ETGVTQSPTHLIKTRGQQVTLRCSSQSGHNTVSWYQQALGQGPQFIFQYYREEENGRGNFPPRFSGLQFPNYSSELNVNALELDDSALYLCASSLWGSGTEAFFGQGTRLTVV.

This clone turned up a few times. The CDR3 loop is CASARTGGDEQYF. As DNA, the CDR3 is TGTGCCAGTGCGAGAACGGGAGGTGACGAGCAGTACTTC. The rearrangement joins TRBV19 to TRBJ2-7, with 7 positions matching TRBD2. Germline CDR1 reads LNHDA; CDR2 reads SQIVND (reference sequence). V shed 8 bases, J shed 5 bases, and the junction held 9 bases outside the gene matches. The CDR3 has 13 residues.

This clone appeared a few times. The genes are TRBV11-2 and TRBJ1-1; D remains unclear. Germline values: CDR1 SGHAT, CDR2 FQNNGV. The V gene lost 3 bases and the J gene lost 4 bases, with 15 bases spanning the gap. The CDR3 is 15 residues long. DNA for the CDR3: TGTGCCAGCAGCTTCATCCGGGGATCGAGCACTGAAGCTTTCTTT. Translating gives CASSFIRGSSTEAFF. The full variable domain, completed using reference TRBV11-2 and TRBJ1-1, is EAGVAQSPRYKIIEKRQSVAFWCNPISGHATLYWYQQILGQGPKLLIQFQNNGVVDDSQLPKDRFSAERLKGVDSTLKIQPAKLEDSAVYLCASSFIRGSSTEAFFGQGTRLTVV.

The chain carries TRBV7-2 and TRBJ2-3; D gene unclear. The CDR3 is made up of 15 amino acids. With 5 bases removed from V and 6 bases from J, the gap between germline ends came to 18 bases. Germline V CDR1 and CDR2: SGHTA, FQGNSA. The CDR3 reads CASSTLAFSVDTQYF. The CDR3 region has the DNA TGTGCCAGCAGCACCTTGGCTTTTTCGGTTGATACGCAGTATTTT.

CDR3 region: CAWTWREGRGRSYEQYF. CDR3 bases: TGTGCCTGGACATGGCGGGAGGGCCGAGGGAGATCCTACGAGCAGTACTTC. The chain carries TRBV30 and TRBJ2-7; 9 nucleotides line up with TRBD2. V trimming: 4 bases; J trimming: 1 base; junction bases outside the gene matches: 14. The CDR3 length is 17 residues. In germline, CDR1 is GTSNPN, CDR2 SVGIG (reference sequence).

CDR3 sequence: CASSGGDRVAFF. CDR3 in DNA: TGTGCCAGCAGCGGAGGGGACAGGGTTGCTTTCTTT. V usage is TRBV5-6 and J usage is TRBJ1-1, with 9 positions matching TRBD1. Per germline, CDR1 SGHDT and CDR2 YYEEEE. There are 12 residues in the CDR3. The junction had 6 bases not matched to a gene; V was cut back by 4 bases and J by 11 bases.

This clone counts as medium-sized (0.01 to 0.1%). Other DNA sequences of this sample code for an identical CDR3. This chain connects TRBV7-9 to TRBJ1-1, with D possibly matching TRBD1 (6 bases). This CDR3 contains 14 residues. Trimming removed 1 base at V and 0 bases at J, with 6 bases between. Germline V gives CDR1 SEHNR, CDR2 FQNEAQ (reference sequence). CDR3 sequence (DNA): TGTGCCAGCAGCTTAGACAGGGTGAACACTGAAGCTTTCTTT. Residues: CASSLDRVNTEAFF. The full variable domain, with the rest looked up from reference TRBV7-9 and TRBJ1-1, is DTGVSQNPRHKITKRGQNVTFRCDPISEHNRLYWYRQTLGQGPEFLTYFQNEAQLEKSRLLSDRFSAERPKGSFSTLEIQRTEQGDSAMYLCASSLDRVNTEAFFGQGTRLTVV.

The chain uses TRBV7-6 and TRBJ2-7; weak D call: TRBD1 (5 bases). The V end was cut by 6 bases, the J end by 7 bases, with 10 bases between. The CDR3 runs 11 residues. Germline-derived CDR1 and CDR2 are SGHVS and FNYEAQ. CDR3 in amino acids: CASSPGLEQYF. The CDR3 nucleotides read TGTGCCAGCAGTCCAGGGTTAGAGCAGTACTTC.

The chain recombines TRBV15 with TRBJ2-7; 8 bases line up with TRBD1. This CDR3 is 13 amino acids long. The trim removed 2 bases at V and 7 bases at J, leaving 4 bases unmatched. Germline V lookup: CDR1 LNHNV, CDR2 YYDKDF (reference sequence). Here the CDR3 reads CATSRQGAGEQYF. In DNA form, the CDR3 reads TGTGCCACCAGCAGACAGGGGGCGGGAGAGCAGTACTTC.

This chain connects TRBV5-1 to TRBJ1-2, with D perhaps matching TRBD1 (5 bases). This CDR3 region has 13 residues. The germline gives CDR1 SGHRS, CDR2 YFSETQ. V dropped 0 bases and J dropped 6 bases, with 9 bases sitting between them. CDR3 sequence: CASSLVTGHGYTF. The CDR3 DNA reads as TGCGCCAGCAGCTTGGTCACGGGGCATGGCTACACCTTC.

This CDR3 reads CASSRGERGRTYEQYF. As DNA, the CDR3 is TGCGCCAGCAGCCGCGGAGAGCGGGGACGTACCTACGAGCAGTACTTC. The chain has TRBV4-1 and TRBJ2-7; 7 bases are shared with TRBD2. V was pared by 4 bases and J by 2 bases, with 11 bases of the junction left unmatched. Per the germline V gene, CDR1 is MGHRA and CDR2 is YSYEKL. This CDR3 is 16 amino acids long.

This CDR3 is CASSYQGTLPTEQYF. DNA of the CDR3: TGTGCCAGCAGTTATCAGGGGACCCTCCCGACCGAGCAGTACTTC. The V and J genes are TRBV6-6 and TRBJ2-7; tentatively, D is TRBD1 (6 bases). In germline, CDR1 is MNHNY, CDR2 SVGAGI (reference sequence). The V end lost 3 bases, the J end lost 6 bases, and 18 bases lay between the germline ends. This CDR3 comprises 15 residues.

This CDR3 reads CASSLGYGNTGELFF. The CDR3 DNA follows: TGTGCCAGCAGCTTAGGTTACGGGAACACCGGGGAGCTGTTTTTT. V is TRBV11-3 and J is TRBJ2-2, with no clear D. Looked up from germline, CDR1 is SGHNT and CDR2 is YENEEA. Trimming took 1 base from V and 1 from J, leaving 7 bases between them. The CDR3 loop spans 15 amino acids.

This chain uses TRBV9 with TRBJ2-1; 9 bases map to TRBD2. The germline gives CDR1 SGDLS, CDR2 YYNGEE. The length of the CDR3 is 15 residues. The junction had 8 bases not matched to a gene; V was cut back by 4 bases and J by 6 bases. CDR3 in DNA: TGTGCCAGCAGCTTTGCGGGACTAGCCCCCAATGAGCAGTTCTTC. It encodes CASSFAGLAPNEQFF. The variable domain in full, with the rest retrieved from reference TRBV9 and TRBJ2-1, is DSGVTQTPKHLITATGQRVTLRCSPRSGDLSVYWYQQSLDQGLQFLIQYYNGEERAKGNILERFSAQQFPDLHSELNLSSLELGDSALYFCASSFAGLAPNEQFFGPGTRLTVL.

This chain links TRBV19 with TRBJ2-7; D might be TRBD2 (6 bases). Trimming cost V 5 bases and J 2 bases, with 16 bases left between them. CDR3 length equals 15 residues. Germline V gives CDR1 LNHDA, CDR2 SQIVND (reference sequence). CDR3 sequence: CASSGRDSIAYEQYF. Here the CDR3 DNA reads TGTGCCAGTAGTGGAAGGGACTCCATAGCCTACGAGCAGTACTTC.

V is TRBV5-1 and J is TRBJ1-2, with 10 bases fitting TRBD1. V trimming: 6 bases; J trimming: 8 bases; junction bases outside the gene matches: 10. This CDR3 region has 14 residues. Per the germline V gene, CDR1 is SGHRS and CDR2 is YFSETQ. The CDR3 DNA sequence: TGCGCCAGCAAGGCCGGGACAGGGGCCTCCGGCTACACCTTC. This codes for CASKAGTGASGYTF.